Below, 24 T cell receptor beta chains from the same sample are listed, as sequenced in a study of T-cell memory formation after mild COVID-19. From the 5' RACE reads, TCRdb called clonotypes with MiXCR, one entry per CDR3 protein. The table shows some 45,000 distinct CDR3 sequences, with roughly a quarter occurring only once. Sequencing was done on a sample of PBMCs or a T cell subset sorted from them (not recorded which). Every receptor here comes from a man younger than 30 who had mild COVID-19 (a few samples of this study predate the infection). Cell type and time point are not known.

This clonotype showed up just a few times. The rearrangement links TRBV20-1 to TRBJ1-5; D gene ambiguous. Per germline, CDR1 DFQATT and CDR2 SNEGSKA (reference sequence). The CDR3 is 16 residues long. With 6 bases removed from V and 7 bases from J, the gap between germline ends came to 25 bases. The CDR3 sequence: CSASYPGIEVGQPQHF. The CDR3 bases are TGCAGTGCCTCTTACCCGGGGATTGAGGTAGGACAGCCCCAGCATTTT.

A few counts support this clonotype. The rearrangement uses TRBV7-2 and TRBJ2-7; D is undetermined. Between the trimmed V and J ends, which lost 4 bases and 6 bases, there was a span of 10 bases. The CDR3 is made up of 12 amino acids. Germline V gene lookup returns CDR1 SGHTA and CDR2 FQGNSA. The DNA for the CDR3 is TGTGCCAGCAGCTCCAGAAGCCGCGAGCAGTACTTC. As protein: CASSSRSREQYF.

This clonotype turned up a few times. The chain combines TRBV12-5 with TRBJ2-1; D could derive from TRBD1 or TRBD2 (6 bases each). This CDR3 is built from 20 residues. The V gene's germline CDR1 is LGHNT and CDR2 FRNRAP. V was trimmed by 2 bases and J by 0 bases, leaving 23 bases between them. CDR3 sequence: CASGLHLEKWGADSYNEQFF. CDR3 DNA sequence: TGTGCTAGTGGTTTGCACCTCGAGAAATGGGGGGCCGACTCCTACAATGAGCAGTTCTTC.

The CDR3 DNA sequence: TGTGCCAGCAGTTACGTAGGGTTGGTAGATACGCAGTATTTT. It yields the protein CASSYVGLVDTQYF. This chain uses TRBV6-5 with TRBJ2-3; no clear D gene. This CDR3 comprises 14 residues. CDR1 and CDR2 from the germline V gene are MNHEY and SVGAGI. Deletions cut 2 bases from V and 5 bases from J, with 11 bases between.

This clonotype was seen a single time. The chain couples TRBV3-1 to TRBJ1-2; the D gene is possibly TRBD1 (5 bases). V lost 4 bases to trimming and J lost 0 bases, with 9 bases between them. The germline CDR1 and CDR2 sequences are LGHDT and YNNKEL (reference sequence). The CDR3 is 14 residues long. This chain's CDR3 is CASSRGRANYGYTF. As DNA, the CDR3 is TGTGCCAGCAGCCGGGGCCGAGCTAACTATGGCTACACCTTC.

The chain combines TRBV6-5 with TRBJ1-6, with D hard to call. CDR3 length: 11 amino acids. Trimming took 6 bases from V and 6 from J, leaving 3 bases between them. The germline CDR1 and CDR2 sequences are MNHEY and SVGAGI. The DNA of the CDR3 is TGTGCCAGCAGGGGTAATTCACCCCTCCACTTT. Its translation is CASRGNSPLHF.

V and J are TRBV7-9 and TRBJ2-7, with D uncertain. CDR1 and CDR2 (germline): SEHNR, FQNEAQ (reference sequence). CDR3 size: 15 residues. The germline V and J ends were trimmed by 1 base and 2 bases, with 12 bases remaining between them. The CDR3 region has the DNA TGTGCCAGCAGCTTAGTGTCTCTTGGGCCCTACGAGCAGTACTTC. Amino acids: CASSLVSLGPYEQYF.

This clonotype was observed once. V usage is TRBV4-1 and J usage is TRBJ2-2; the D gene is possibly TRBD1 (6 bases). Germline lookup yields CDR1 MGHRA and CDR2 YSYEKL. V shed 4 bases and J shed 0 bases, with 12 bases lying between them. This CDR3 is built from 16 residues. The CDR3: CASSLHRTANTGELFF. The DNA for the CDR3 is TGCGCCAGCAGCCTCCATCGGACAGCGAACACCGGGGAGCTGTTTTTT.

The rearrangement links TRBV4-1 to TRBJ2-5, with 8 bases aligning to TRBD1. The ends lost 1 base at V and 4 bases at J; junction bases unmatched: 11. This CDR3 contains 17 residues. The V gene's germline CDR1 is MGHRA and CDR2 YSYEKL. CDR3: CASSQVYRTGFAETQYF. Here the CDR3 DNA reads TGCGCCAGCAGCCAAGTGTATAGGACAGGGTTTGCAGAGACCCAGTACTTC.

The J gene is TRBJ2-3, the V gene TRBV4-1; D uncertain. The V gene's germline CDR1 is MGHRA and CDR2 YSYEKL. The length of the CDR3 is 13 residues. V gave up 0 bases and J gave up 2 bases, with 3 bases separating them. CDR3 DNA sequence: TGCGCCAGCAGCCAAGAAGCCACAGATACGCAGTATTTT. Amino acid sequence: CASSQEATDTQYF.

V is TRBV2 and J is TRBJ1-6, with D unresolved. The V end was cut by 1 base, the J end by 5 bases, with 12 bases between. Per germline, CDR1 SNHLY and CDR2 FYNNEI. This CDR3 is built from 16 residues. In DNA form, the CDR3 reads TGTGCCAGCAGTGAAGAGGGAAAAGCCCATAATTCACCCCTCCACTTT. It yields the protein CASSEEGKAHNSPLHF.

This clonotype turned up a few times. The genes are TRBV20-1 and TRBJ2-5, with D unresolved. The CDR3 spans 13 residues. Per germline, CDR1 DFQATT and CDR2 SNEGSKA (reference sequence). The V gene lost 4 bases and the J gene lost 7 bases, with 16 bases spanning the gap. The CDR3 here is CSATKGGLWTQYF. The CDR3, as DNA: TGCAGTGCTACCAAGGGTGGGTTGTGGACCCAGTACTTC.

This clonotype has at least ten counts. V is TRBV20-1 and J is TRBJ1-1, with TRBD1 as a possible D gene (6 bases). The CDR3 is made up of 14 amino acids. Trimming cost V 0 bases and J 3 bases, with 11 bases left between them. Germline values: CDR1 DFQATT, CDR2 SNEGSKA (reference sequence). CDR3 coding DNA: TGCAGTGCTAGAGATGGGGACACATACACTGAAGCTTTCTTT. This translates into CSARDGDTYTEAFF.

A few counts support this clonotype. J is TRBJ2-2 and V is TRBV6-5; the D gene could be TRBD1 or TRBD2 (7 bases each). The germline V and J ends were trimmed by 2 bases and 6 bases, with 16 bases remaining between them. Germline CDR1 is MNHEY and CDR2 is SVGAGI. The CDR3 runs 16 residues. The CDR3 is CASSYTGSGGAGELFF. In nucleotides, the CDR3 is TGTGCCAGCAGTTACACGGGCTCAGGGGGGGCCGGGGAGCTGTTTTTT.

The chain is built from TRBV5-1 and TRBJ2-5; TRBD1 is a possible D gene (5 bases). The CDR3 runs to 14 residues. Trimming left V 4 bases short and J 3 bases short, with 13 bases between. CDR1 is SGHRS and CDR2 is YFSETQ in the germline V gene. The CDR3 region is CASSTGVREETQYF. The CDR3 nucleotides are TGCGCCAGCAGCACAGGCGTTAGGGAAGAGACCCAGTACTTC.

The CDR3, as DNA: TGTGCCAGCAGTCCCGGAAGTGACAGGGGATATCGCGAGCAGTACGTC. This encodes CASSPGSDRGYREQYV. The V and J genes are TRBV12-3 or TRBV12-4 and TRBJ2-7; 8 bases agree with TRBD1. Trimming at V came to 5 bases and at J to 6 bases, leaving 15 bases not matched to a gene. CDR3 size: 16 residues.

This clonotype showed up just a few times. The chain couples TRBV28 to TRBJ1-2; 7 nucleotides agree with TRBD1. The J segment lost 4 bases and the V segment lost 7 bases, leaving 6 bases of the junction unmatched. The CDR3 has 13 amino acids. CDR1 and CDR2 (germline): MDHEN, SYDVKM. CDR3 sequence: CASTPTGTYGYTF. Here the CDR3 DNA reads TGTGCCAGCACTCCGACAGGGACCTATGGCTACACCTTC.

This clonotype was seen at least ten times. The chain links TRBV11-1 to TRBJ2-3; D gene unclear. Germline loops: CDR1 SGHAT, CDR2 FQDESV (reference sequence). This CDR3 has 11 amino acids. The V end lost 3 bases, the J end lost 6 bases, and 4 bases lay between the germline ends. The DNA of the CDR3 is TGTGCCAGCAGCTTTCTGGATACGCAGTATTTT. As protein: CASSFLDTQYF.

This sequence joins TRBV27 and TRBJ2-7, with D perhaps matching TRBD1 (6 bases). This CDR3 has 15 residues. Germline V CDR1 and CDR2: MNHEY, SMNVEV (reference sequence). V lost 3 bases and J lost 6, with 18 bases in between. The DNA for the CDR3 is TGTGCCAGCAGTTTTGTGGCAGGGGTACTCTCCGAGCAGTACTTC. Protein product: CASSFVAGVLSEQYF.

This clonotype has a handful of counts. The genes are TRBV7-6 and TRBJ2-5; the D gene is possibly TRBD1 (5 bases). This CDR3 spans 13 amino acids. Germline CDR1 and CDR2: SGHVS and FNYEAQ. The V end lost 2 bases, the J end lost 6 bases, and 10 bases lay between the germline ends. The CDR3 here is CASSLYGAQTQYF. The DNA of the CDR3 is TGTGCCAGCAGCTTATATGGGGCCCAGACCCAGTACTTC.

This clonotype occurred once. J is TRBJ2-7 and V is TRBV7-8, with 7 bases identical to TRBD1. CDR1 and CDR2 (germline): SGHVS, FQNEAQ. J lost 4 bases, V lost 5 bases, and 8 bases had no gene match. This CDR3 spans 14 amino acids. DNA for the CDR3: TGTGCCAGCAGCCCATACTCAGGGGGATACGAGCAGTACGTC. Protein: CASSPYSGGYEQYV.

The rearrangement joins TRBV4-1 to TRBJ1-1; TRBD1 is a possible D gene (5 bases). This CDR3 region has 14 residues. Trimming stripped 0 bases from V and 8 bases from J, with 13 bases between. Looked up from germline, CDR1 is MGHRA and CDR2 is YSYEKL. As DNA, the CDR3 is TGCGCCAGCAGCCAAGAGGGCCCGGGACGGGAAGCTTTCTTT. Translation gives CASSQEGPGREAFF.

The table lists this clonotype with a few counts. The J gene is TRBJ1-2, the V gene TRBV14; 7 bases are shared with TRBD1. This CDR3 contains 15 residues. Trimming took 4 bases from V and 7 from J; bases not matched to a gene: 12. The V gene's germline CDR1 is SGHDN and CDR2 FVKESK. The CDR3 DNA is TGTGCCAGCAGCCCCGGGACAGCAAAAAAATTTGGCTACACCTTC. Its protein product is CASSPGTAKKFGYTF.

V and J are TRBV6-5 and TRBJ2-5; D unclear. With 6 bases removed from V and 5 bases from J, the gap between germline ends came to 13 bases. CDR1 is MNHEY and CDR2 is SVGAGI in the germline V gene. The CDR3 has 13 amino acids. DNA of the CDR3: TGTGCCAGCAGCCCGTGGGCTAGGGAGACCCAGTACTTC. As protein: CASSPWARETQYF.